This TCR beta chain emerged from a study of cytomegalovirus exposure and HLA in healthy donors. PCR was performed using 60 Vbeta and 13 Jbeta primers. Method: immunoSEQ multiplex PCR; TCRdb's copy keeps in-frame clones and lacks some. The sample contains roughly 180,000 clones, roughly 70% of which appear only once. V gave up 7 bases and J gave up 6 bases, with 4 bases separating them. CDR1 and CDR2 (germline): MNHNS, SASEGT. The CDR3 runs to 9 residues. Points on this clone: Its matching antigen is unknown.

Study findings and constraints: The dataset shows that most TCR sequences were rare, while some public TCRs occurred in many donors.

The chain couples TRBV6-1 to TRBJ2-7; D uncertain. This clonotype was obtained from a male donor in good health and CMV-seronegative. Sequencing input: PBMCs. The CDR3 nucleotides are TGTGCCAGCAATCTCGAGCAGTACTTC. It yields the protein CASNLEQYF.